This T cell receptor beta chain was identified during a study of blood T cell repertoires in COVID-19. About the study: The study drew acute and convalescent COVID-19 samples from the United States, Italy and Spain. PBMCs, B-cell-depleted T cells, or T cells provided the cDNA or gDNA that made up the material.

Source study methods: Amplified reference gene primers provided the basis for estimating nucleated cell counts. Clones were sequenced by immunoSEQ multiplex PCR, and TCRdb holds only the in-frame ones, with some missing. V, J and clone size reflect that table, while D and trimming were determined from the DNA. The data show about 84,000 clones, over 80% seen once. The sequencing sample was made of peripheral blood. This clonotype was sampled from a woman of 80 years or more with acute or convalescent COVID-19.

CDR3 in amino acids: CASSLVQGVTGELFF. CDR3 coding DNA: TGTGCCAGCAGCTTAGTACAGGGGGTTACCGGGGAGCTGTTTTTT. This rearrangement joins TRBV11-2 to TRBJ2-2; 8 positions match TRBD1. The CDR3 covers 15 residues. Looked up from germline, CDR1 is SGHAT and CDR2 is FQNNGV. V was pared by 1 base and J by 5 bases, with 3 bases of the junction left unmatched.